Listed here is a single T cell receptor beta chain. No antigen is known for it. Per-base quality was not reported, and no clone a single base away is much larger than it. The data were obtained in a study of cytomegalovirus exposure and HLA in healthy donors (dated by TCRdb to about 2017). A note on the overall study: According to an earlier analysis of 450 to 650 of the donors, about 179 million T cells yielded 120 million or so unique TCR beta sequences and about 300 Gb of sequence data. To predict cytomegalovirus infection status, the study brought together high-throughput TCR immunosequencing, statistical association of individual TCRs with disease status, and machine learning. A few DR-DQ haplotypes were handled as single units for association and clustering because linkage in the cohort was strong. On average, around 200,000 unique TCR beta nucleotide sequences were sequenced per donor among more than 350 genotyped donors of the cohort, with approximately 18% of those sequences being non-productive. An earlier analysis of 587 of the donors used high-throughput TCR beta sequencing to judge whether each TCR beta V gene segment behaved as functional or pseudogenic. In addition to the first cohort of approximately 650 subjects, a separate validation cohort of 130 or so different subjects was used. The aim of the study was to test whether cataloging public T cell receptors could identify signatures of past pathogen exposure. In a later analysis, previously published TCR beta repertoires from several hundred donors were re-analyzed and high-resolution HLA genotyping was added so that TCR occurrence patterns could be studied. An early release covering 500 to 750 HLA-typed donors comprised about 300 gigabases of sequencing data and approximately 85 million unique TCR sequences. The number of donors typed differed by locus, with about 629-630 for A, B, C, DRB1 and DQB1, 522 for DQA1, 606 for DPA1, and under 490 for DPB1. A later genetic analysis took genome-wide SNP genotypes for about 55% of the 666 donors and used that subset as a discovery cohort. Donor age, sex, ethnicity and CMV serostatus were compiled alongside the repertoire data. In the later analysis, no new phenotypic data were used to find candidate immune exposures; instead, reliance was placed on TCR beta sequences and their occurrence across donors. HLA typing covered class I and class II loci at four-digit resolution. The T cell repertoires of 666 subjects were profiled by immunosequencing and related to cytomegalovirus serostatus. Every discovery cohort repertoire had been produced on one sequencing platform. Of the 300 to 500 genotyped donors, approximately 81% were placed in the genetic ancestry cluster associated with self-reported Caucasian donors.

Library preparation used the immunoSEQ multiplex PCR assay. A mixture of 60 forward primers for TCR Vbeta segments and 13 reverse primers for TCR Jbeta segments was used in the multiplex PCR. The CDR3 region of rearranged TCR beta genes was amplified from genomic DNA with a multiplex PCR assay. The amplified TCR beta libraries were sequenced on the Illumina HiSeq System as 87-base-pair reads. The authors' analysis ran thus. In a later analysis, 70 million to 95 million unique TCR beta chains were counted across the 690 or so repertoires, and around 10 million of these chains were shared by at least two donors. Raw reads were error-corrected and collapsed into unique sequences by a nearest-neighbor algorithm in which closely related sequences were merged to remove PCR and sequencing errors. CDR3 sequences were aligned to IMGT reference sequences to assign V, D and J gene segments. For a sequence to be retained, at least a six-nucleotide match to both a V gene segment and a J gene segment was required. Rearrangements were called productive when the CDR3 lacked stop codons and stayed in frame with V and J; all others were non-productive. CDR3 was defined according to IMGT convention as the region running from the second conserved V-encoded cysteine to the conserved J-encoded phenylalanine. In an earlier analysis of more than 550 of the donors, sequences lacking an unambiguous match to a single V gene segment were excluded. An earlier analysis of 500 to 600 of the donors classified V segments as functional when productive rearrangements were above 56.7% and as segregating when the standard deviation between donors was above 5%. To diagnose cytomegalovirus status from the catalog of TCR beta chain sequences, a statistical classification framework was built. In a later analysis, V and J genes were assigned by comparing TCR nucleotide sequences against IMGT/GENE-DB human TR gene sequences. Using the TCRdist pipeline, a later analysis assigned CDR3 sequences along with most-parsimonious VDJ recombination scenarios. In a later analysis, each TCR beta chain was defined by its CDR3 amino acid sequence together with its V-gene family, and reads lacking a unique V-gene family were excluded. A later analysis removed 592 highly shared, low-generation-probability nucleotide sequences to deal with suspected cross-contamination and a sequencing artifact. In a later analysis, a clonal expansion index was calculated for each public chain from normalized within-repertoire ranks of inferred template counts. In a later analysis, generation probabilities were computed using a VDJ recombination model fitted to out-of-frame rearrangements, and the results were checked against IGoR. In a later analysis, hypergeometric tests were used to score TCR-TCR, TCR-HLA and TCR-CMV co-occurrence, with a repertoire-size bias correction applied to TCR pairs. To estimate false discovery rates, a later analysis permuted the HLA or CMV assignments 20 times. A later analysis grouped co-occurring TCRs with DBSCAN, adding TCRdist sequence similarity when clustering within HLA-allele-positive subsets. Repertoires with fewer than 30,000 or more than 120,000 public chains, plus five repertoires with anomalous nucleotide sharing, were excluded from co-occurrence clustering. In its TCRdb copy, this immuneACCESS table keeps in-frame sequences only and misses some clones. Where compared with another copy, unresolved V genes explain less than half of these, and the others have no known cause. From that table come the V and J calls and clone size; the DNA was used to work out D and trimming. This sample has roughly 190,000 clones in its table, and roughly 74% of those were observed once. Together, the top ten hold 1.5% to 2% of the sample.

The germline V gene (reference sequence) specifies MNHEY as CDR1 and SMNVEV as CDR2. V and J lose 3 bases and 0 bases, and a span of 11 bases separates them. The CDR3 holds 16 amino acids from the cysteine to the phenylalanine. CDR3 DNA is the only sequence kept; it has 48 bases, read in frame from the first base. The cohort consisted of 666 healthy bone marrow donors. Cohort members were all nominally healthy when sampled, although unrecorded immune exposures were likely present. The donor was CMV seronegative and was included in the group of 352 seronegative cohort members. Each donor provided a peripheral blood sample, and peripheral blood mononuclear cells were used for TCR beta sequencing. Genomic DNA was extracted from the blood cell samples with the Qiagen DNeasy Blood Extraction Kit. On the study overall, not on this receptor specifically: Compared with the approximately 700-donor mean, donors in an Asian-associated ancestry cluster had fewer N-insertions in productive TCRs, according to a later genetic analysis. The cohort was sequenced for TCR beta chains only, and without alpha or paired-chain data the features that could be detected were limited. A further reported finding was that TCR beta sequences accurately predicted the HLA-A and HLA-B alleles for most subjects in the first cohort. Most TCR sequences were seen in very few donors, while some public TCRs were found in many individuals. A few of the identified cytomegalovirus-associated TCR beta chains were confirmed in vitro to be specific for cytomegalovirus antigens. The earlier analysis of 587 of the donors excluded 15 to 20 rarely observed V segments, including chromosome 9 orphons, because counts were too low. According to a later analysis, parvovirus B19, influenza, CMV and Epstein-Barr virus appeared linked to several top co-occurrence clusters. Broadly in line with IMGT annotations, most TCR beta V segments showed up in productive rearrangements about 87% or about 30% of the time in an earlier analysis of several hundred of the donors. Specific HLA alleles were associated with around 18,000 TCR beta sequences at a false discovery rate of 0.05 in a later analysis. Some IMGT-functional V segments, including TRBV6-2 and TRBV6-3, could not be told apart with the 87-base-pair reads, so those segments were excluded. For the cohort, immune exposure information was limited to CMV serostatus. When HLA alleles, especially DR and DQ, strongly co-occurred, attributing TCR associations to individual alleles was difficult. A later genetic analysis associated a missense DCLRE1C variant with V-gene and J-gene trimming of TCR beta chains, and an independent cohort replicated the association. Because HLA typing was missing for some donors at each locus, association tests included only the typed subset. A total of about 150 TCR beta chains were listed by the study as associated with cytomegalovirus. A cluster of highly shared sequence variants was judged likely to represent a technical artifact of the sequencing pipeline. Cytomegalovirus status was reported to be diagnosed by the classifier with high specificity and sensitivity in both the original and validation cohorts. According to a later analysis, most CMV-associated TCR beta chains appeared to be HLA-restricted, and the HLA associations seemed to be driven largely by CMV exposure. The presence/absence analyses assumed that sequencing depth was roughly uniform across donors, and that assumption may not be true. The authors suggested that the approach could potentially be extended to other disease states and immunological phenotypes. In a later analysis, the rate of TCR association differed among HLA loci, with DRB1 alleles having the most associated TCRs and HLA-C alleles having the fewest. Compared with equally common non-associated chains, HLA-associated TCR beta chains in a later analysis were more clonally expanded and had lower generation probabilities. Linkage disequilibrium might explain the correlated functional status among segregating V segments, but an unknown experimental factor could not be ruled out.

This TCR derives from a woman in her twenties or thirties in good health and CMV-seronegative. The source material was PBMCs. The chain is assembled from TRBV27 and TRBJ2-2, with a weak D call of TRBD1 (6 bases match). The CDR3 protein is CASSLMGAANTGELFF. The DNA sequence follows: TGTGCCAGCAGTTTGATGGGGGCCGCGAACACCGGGGAGCTGTTTTTT.